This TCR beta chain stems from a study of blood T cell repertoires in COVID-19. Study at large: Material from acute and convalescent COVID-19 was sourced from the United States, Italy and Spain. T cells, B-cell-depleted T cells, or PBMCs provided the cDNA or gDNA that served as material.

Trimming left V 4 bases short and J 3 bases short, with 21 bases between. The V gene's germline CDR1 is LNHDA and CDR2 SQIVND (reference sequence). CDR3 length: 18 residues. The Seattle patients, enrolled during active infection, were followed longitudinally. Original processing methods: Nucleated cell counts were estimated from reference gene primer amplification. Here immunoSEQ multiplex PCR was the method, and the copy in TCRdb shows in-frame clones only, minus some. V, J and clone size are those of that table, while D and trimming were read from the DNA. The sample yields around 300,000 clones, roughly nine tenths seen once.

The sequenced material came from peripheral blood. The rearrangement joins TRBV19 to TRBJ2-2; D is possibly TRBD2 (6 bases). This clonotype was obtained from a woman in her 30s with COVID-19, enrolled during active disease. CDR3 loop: CASSTKLRDWEDTGELFF. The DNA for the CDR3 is TGTGCCAGTAGTACAAAGCTCAGGGATTGGGAGGACACCGGGGAGCTGTTTTTT. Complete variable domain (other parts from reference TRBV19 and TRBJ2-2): DGGITQSPKYLFRKEGQNVTLSCEQNLNHDAMYWYRQDPGQGLRLIYYSQIVNDFQKGDIAEGYSVSREKKESFPLTVTSAQKNPTAFYLCASSTKLRDWEDTGELFFGEGSRLTVL.